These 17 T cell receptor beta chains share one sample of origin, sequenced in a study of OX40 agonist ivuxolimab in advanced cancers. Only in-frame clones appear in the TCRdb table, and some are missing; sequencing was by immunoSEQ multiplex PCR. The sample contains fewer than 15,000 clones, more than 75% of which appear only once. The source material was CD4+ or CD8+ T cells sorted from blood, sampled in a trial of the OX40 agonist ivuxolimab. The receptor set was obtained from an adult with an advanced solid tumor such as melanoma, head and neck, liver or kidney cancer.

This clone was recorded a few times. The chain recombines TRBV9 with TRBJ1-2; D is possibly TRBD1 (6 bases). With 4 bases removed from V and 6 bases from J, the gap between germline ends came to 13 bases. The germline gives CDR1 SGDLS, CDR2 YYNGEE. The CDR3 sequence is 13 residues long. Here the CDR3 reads CASSFGTPDGYTF. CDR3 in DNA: TGTGCCAGCAGCTTTGGGACACCGGATGGCTACACCTTC.

The DNA of the CDR3 is TGTGCCAGCAGCTCCCTTCCGGGACAGGGCCACTCTGGAAACACCATATATTTT. It encodes CASSSLPGQGHSGNTIYF. The chain combines TRBV11-3 with TRBJ1-3, with 9 bases fitting TRBD1. The CDR3 length is 18 residues. CDR1 is SGHNT and CDR2 is YENEEA in the germline V gene. The junction had 10 bases not matched to a gene; V was cut back by 4 bases and J by 0 bases.

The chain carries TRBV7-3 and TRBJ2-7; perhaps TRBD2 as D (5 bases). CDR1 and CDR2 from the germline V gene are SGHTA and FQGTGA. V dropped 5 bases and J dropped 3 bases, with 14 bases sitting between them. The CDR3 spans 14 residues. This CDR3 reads CASSPYPGNYEQYF. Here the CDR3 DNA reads TGTGCCAGCAGCCCATACCCCGGGAACTACGAGCAGTACTTC.

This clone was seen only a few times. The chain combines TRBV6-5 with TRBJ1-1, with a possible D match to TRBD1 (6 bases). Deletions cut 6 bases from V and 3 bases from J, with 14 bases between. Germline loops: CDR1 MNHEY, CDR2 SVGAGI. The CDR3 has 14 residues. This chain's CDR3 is CASSSQGGDTEAFF. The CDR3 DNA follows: TGTGCCAGCAGCTCACAGGGTGGAGACACTGAAGCTTTCTTT.

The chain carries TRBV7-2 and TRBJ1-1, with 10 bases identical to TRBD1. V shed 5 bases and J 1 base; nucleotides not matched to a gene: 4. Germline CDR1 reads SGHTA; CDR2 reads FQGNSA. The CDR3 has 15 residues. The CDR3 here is CASSPDRGSNTEAFF. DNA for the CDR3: TGTGCCAGCAGCCCGGACAGGGGGTCGAACACTGAAGCTTTCTTT.

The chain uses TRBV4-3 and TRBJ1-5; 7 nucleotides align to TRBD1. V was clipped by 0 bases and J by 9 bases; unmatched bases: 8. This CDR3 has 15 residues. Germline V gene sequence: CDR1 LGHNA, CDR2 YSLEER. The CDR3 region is CASSQEYAGGRPQHF. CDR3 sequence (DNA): TGCGCCAGCAGCCAAGAGTATGCAGGGGGACGGCCCCAGCATTTT.

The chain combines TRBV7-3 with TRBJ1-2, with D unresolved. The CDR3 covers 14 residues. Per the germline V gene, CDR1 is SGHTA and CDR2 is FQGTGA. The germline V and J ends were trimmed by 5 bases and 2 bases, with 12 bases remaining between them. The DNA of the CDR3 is TGTGCCAGCAGCCCAGACTCGCTAAACTATGGCTACACCTTC. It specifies CASSPDSLNYGYTF.

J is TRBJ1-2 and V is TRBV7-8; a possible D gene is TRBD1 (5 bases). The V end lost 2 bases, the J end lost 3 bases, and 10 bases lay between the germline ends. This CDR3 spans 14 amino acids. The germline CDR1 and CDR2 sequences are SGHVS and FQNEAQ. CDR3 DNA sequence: TGTGCCAGCAGCTTAAGGGGAGCAGACTATGGCTACACCTTC. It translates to CASSLRGADYGYTF.

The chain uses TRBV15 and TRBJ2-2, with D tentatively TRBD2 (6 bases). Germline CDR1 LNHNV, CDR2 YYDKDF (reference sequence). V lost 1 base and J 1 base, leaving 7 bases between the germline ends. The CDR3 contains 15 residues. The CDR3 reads CATSRAAGNTGELFF. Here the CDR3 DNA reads TGTGCCACCAGCAGAGCAGCGGGGAACACCGGGGAGCTGTTTTTT. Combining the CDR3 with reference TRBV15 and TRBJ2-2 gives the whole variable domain DAMVIQNPRYQVTQFGKPVTLSCSQTLNHNVMYWYQQKSSQAPKLLFHYYDKDFNNEADTPDNFQSRRPNTSFCFLDIRSPGLGDTAMYLCATSRAAGNTGELFFGEGSRLTVL.

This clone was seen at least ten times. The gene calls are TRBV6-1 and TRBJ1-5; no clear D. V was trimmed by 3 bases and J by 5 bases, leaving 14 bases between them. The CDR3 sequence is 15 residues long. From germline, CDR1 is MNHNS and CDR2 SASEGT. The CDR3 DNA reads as TGTGCCAGCAGTGAGTGGTTCTCCTTGGATCAGCCCCAGCATTTT. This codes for CASSEWFSLDQPQHF.

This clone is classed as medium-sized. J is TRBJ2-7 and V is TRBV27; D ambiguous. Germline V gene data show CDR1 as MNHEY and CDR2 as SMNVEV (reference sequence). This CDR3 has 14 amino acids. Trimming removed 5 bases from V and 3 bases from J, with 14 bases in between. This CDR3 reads CASSPVTSGYEQYF. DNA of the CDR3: TGTGCCAGCAGTCCGGTTACGTCAGGCTACGAGCAGTACTTC.

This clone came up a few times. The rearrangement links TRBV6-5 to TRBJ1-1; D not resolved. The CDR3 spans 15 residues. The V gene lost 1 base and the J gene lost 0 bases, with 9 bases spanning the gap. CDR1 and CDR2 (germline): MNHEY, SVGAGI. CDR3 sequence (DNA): TGTGCCAGCAGTTACTATGAGGCCATGAACACTGAAGCTTTCTTT. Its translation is CASSYYEAMNTEAFF.

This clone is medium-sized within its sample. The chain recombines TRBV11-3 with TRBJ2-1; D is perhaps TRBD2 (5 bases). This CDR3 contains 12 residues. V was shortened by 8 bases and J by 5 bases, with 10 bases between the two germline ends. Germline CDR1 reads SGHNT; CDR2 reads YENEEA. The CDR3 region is CASADWNNEQFF. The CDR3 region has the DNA TGTGCCAGCGCGGACTGGAACAATGAGCAGTTCTTC.

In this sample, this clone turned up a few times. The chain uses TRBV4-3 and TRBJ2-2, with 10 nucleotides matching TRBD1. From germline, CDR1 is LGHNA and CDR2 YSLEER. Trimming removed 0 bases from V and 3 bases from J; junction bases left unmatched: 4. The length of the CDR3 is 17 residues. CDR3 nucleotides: TGCGCCAGCAGCCAAGATATAGGGACAGGGGACACCGGGGAGCTGTTTTTT. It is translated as CASSQDIGTGDTGELFF.

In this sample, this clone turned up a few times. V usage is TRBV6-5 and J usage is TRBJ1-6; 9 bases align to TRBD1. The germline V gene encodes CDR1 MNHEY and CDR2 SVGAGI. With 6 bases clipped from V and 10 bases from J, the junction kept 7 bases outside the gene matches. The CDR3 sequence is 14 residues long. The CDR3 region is CASRLDRGGSPLHF. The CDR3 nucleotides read TGTGCCAGCAGATTGGACAGGGGCGGCTCACCCCTCCACTTT.

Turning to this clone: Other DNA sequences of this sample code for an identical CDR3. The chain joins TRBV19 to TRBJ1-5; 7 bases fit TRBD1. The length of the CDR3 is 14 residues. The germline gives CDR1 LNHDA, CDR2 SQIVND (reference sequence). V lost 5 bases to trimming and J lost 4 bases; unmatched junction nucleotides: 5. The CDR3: CASSAGQLNQPQHF. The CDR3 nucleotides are TGTGCCAGTAGTGCGGGACAGCTGAATCAGCCCCAGCATTTT.

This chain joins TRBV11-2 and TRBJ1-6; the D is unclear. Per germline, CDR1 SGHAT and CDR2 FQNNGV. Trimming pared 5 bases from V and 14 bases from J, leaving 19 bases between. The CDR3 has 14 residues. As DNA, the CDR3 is TGTGCCAGCAGCCGAATTAGTACTGACTACACCCTCCACTTT. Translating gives CASSRISTDYTLHF.